Reported below is one TCR beta chain. Germline values: CDR1 SGHVS, CDR2 FQNEAQ. V lost 1 base and J 2 bases, leaving 9 bases between the germline ends. This CDR3 is built from 14 residues. The entry originates in a study of blood T cell repertoires in COVID-19. Study information: Italy, Spain and the United States were the sources of the convalescent and acute COVID-19 samples. PBMCs, B-cell-depleted T cells, or T cells were the source of the cDNA or gDNA that made up the material.

Original methodology: Amplified reference gene primers provided the basis for estimating nucleated cell counts. Some clones are missing from TCRdb's copy, which holds only in-frame ones; the method was immunoSEQ multiplex PCR. V, J and clone size derive from that table, while D and trimming were established from the DNA sequence. The data contain about 220,000 clones, about four fifths of them seen just once; the ten biggest clones take up around 2.7%. The V gene is TRBV7-8, the J gene TRBJ2-7; D call uncertain. What was sequenced was peripheral blood. This receptor was identified in a woman aged 25 to 39 who had recovered from COVID-19. The CDR3 reads CASSLGVAAYEQYF. The CDR3 coding sequence is TGTGCCAGCAGCTTAGGGGTAGCAGCCTACGAGCAGTACTTC.